Listed below are T cell receptor beta chains from one sample, sequenced in a study of early T cells in non-severe SARS-CoV-2 infection. TCRdb redid the calling of the 5' RACE reads with MiXCR, one entry per CDR3 protein. The data contain 50,000 to 75,000 distinct CDR3 sequences, 8% to 9% of them singletons. The sequencing used whole blood, collected at baseline. These receptors all come from an adult who was a healthcare worker with PCR-confirmed SARS-CoV-2 infection or an uninfected control (not recorded which). Each CDR3 is given with its conserved first and last residue. The order of the fields is D gene, V gene, CDR3 length, clone size, J gene, CDR3 DNA, CDR3 protein. A D gene is named only where the DNA matches it firmly. Clone size, where shown, is once, few, many, or a class for clones that have expanded.

d_call: .
v_call: TRBV10-2
cdr3_length: 14
clone_size: many
j_call: TRBJ1-6
cdr3_nt: TGCGCCAGCAGTGAGTTGCAGGGTTCTTCACCCCTCCACTTT
cdr3_aa: CASSELQGSSPLHF

d_call: .
v_call: TRBV6-1
cdr3_length: 14
clone_size: .
j_call: TRBJ2-3
cdr3_nt: TGTGCCAGCAGGACTAGTGGGGGTACAGATACGCAGTATTTT
cdr3_aa: CASRTSGGTDTQYF

d_call: .
v_call: TRBV7-9
cdr3_length: 14
clone_size: .
j_call: TRBJ1-4
cdr3_nt: TGTGCCAGCAGCTTCCGACAGACCGATGAAAAACTGTTTTTT
cdr3_aa: CASSFRQTDEKLFF

d_call: .
v_call: TRBV5-4
cdr3_length: 15
clone_size: .
j_call: TRBJ1-6
cdr3_nt: TGTGCCAGCAGCTTGTGGGGACGGAGCGGCTCACCCCTCCACTTT
cdr3_aa: CASSLWGRSGSPLHF

d_call: .
v_call: TRBV12-3/TRBV12-4
cdr3_length: 14
clone_size: .
j_call: TRBJ2-1
cdr3_nt: TGTGCCAGCAGTTTAGCGGGGCGGGATCGGGAGCAGTTCTTC
cdr3_aa: CASSLAGRDREQFF

d_call: TRBD1
v_call: TRBV11-2
cdr3_length: 14
clone_size: many
j_call: TRBJ1-2
cdr3_nt: TGTGCCAGCTCCCGGACAGGGGGCGCGGAGGGCTACACCTTC
cdr3_aa: CASSRTGGAEGYTF

d_call: .
v_call: TRBV7-9
cdr3_length: 16
clone_size: few
j_call: TRBJ2-1
cdr3_nt: TGTGCCAGCAGCCCGCTGGGTATGGGGCCCGTCGATGAGCAGTTCTTC
cdr3_aa: CASSPLGMGPVDEQFF

d_call: .
v_call: TRBV6-1
cdr3_length: 10
clone_size: few
j_call: TRBJ1-2
cdr3_nt: TGTGCCAGCAGGGACTATGGCTACACCTTC
cdr3_aa: CASRDYGYTF

d_call: .
v_call: TRBV19
cdr3_length: 14
clone_size: few
j_call: TRBJ1-2
cdr3_nt: TGTGCCAGTAGTATAGCGGCCGGAAACTATGGCTACACCTTC
cdr3_aa: CASSIAAGNYGYTF

d_call: TRBD2
v_call: TRBV6-2/TRBV6-3
cdr3_length: 15
clone_size: many
j_call: TRBJ2-1
cdr3_nt: TGTGCCAGCAGTGAAGCGGGAGGTCTAAGGAATGAGCAGTTCTTC
cdr3_aa: CASSEAGGLRNEQFF

d_call: .
v_call: TRBV21-1
cdr3_length: 16
clone_size: .
j_call: TRBJ2-1
cdr3_nt: TGTGCCAGCACCGAAAGTAGAACTAGCGCACACAATGAGCAGTTCTTC
cdr3_aa: CASTESRTSAHNEQFF

d_call: TRBD2
v_call: TRBV29-1
cdr3_length: 15
clone_size: .
j_call: TRBJ2-7
cdr3_nt: TGCAGCGTCAGGGGGCCTAGCGGGAGTATGGGCGAGCAGTACTTC
cdr3_aa: CSVRGPSGSMGEQYF

d_call: .
v_call: TRBV29-1
cdr3_length: 16
clone_size: few
j_call: TRBJ2-3
cdr3_nt: TGCAGCGCCCGTATCGGCCCCGGGGGAAGCACAGATACGCAGTATTTT
cdr3_aa: CSARIGPGGSTDTQYF

d_call: .
v_call: TRBV12-3/TRBV12-4
cdr3_length: 14
clone_size: many
j_call: TRBJ2-2
cdr3_nt: TGTGCCAGCAGTCAGCTAGCTCCCACCGGGGAGCTGTTTTTT
cdr3_aa: CASSQLAPTGELFF

d_call: TRBD2
v_call: TRBV4-3
cdr3_length: 18
clone_size: many
j_call: TRBJ2-2
cdr3_nt: TGCGCCAGCAGCCAAGAATTGGCTAGCGGATTGAACACCGGGGAGCTGTTTTTT
cdr3_aa: CASSQELASGLNTGELFF

d_call: .
v_call: TRBV10-3
cdr3_length: 13
clone_size: few
j_call: TRBJ2-3
cdr3_nt: TGTGCCATCAAAGGGTTGAGCGCAGATACGCAGTATTTT
cdr3_aa: CAIKGLSADTQYF

d_call: .
v_call: TRBV7-6
cdr3_length: 12
clone_size: .
j_call: TRBJ2-1
cdr3_nt: TGTGCCAGCAGCTCCAGGTCCGATGAGCAGTTCTTC
cdr3_aa: CASSSRSDEQFF

d_call: .
v_call: TRBV7-3
cdr3_length: 17
clone_size: .
j_call: TRBJ2-2
cdr3_nt: TGTGCCAGCAGCTTCCCCTTACAGGGTACGGACACCGGGGAGCTGTTTTTT
cdr3_aa: CASSFPLQGTDTGELFF

d_call: .
v_call: TRBV11-2
cdr3_length: 15
clone_size: .
j_call: TRBJ2-2
cdr3_nt: TGTGCCAGCAGCGACTTCGGCACCCACACCGGGGAGCTGTTTTTT
cdr3_aa: CASSDFGTHTGELFF

d_call: .
v_call: TRBV18
cdr3_length: 14
clone_size: many
j_call: TRBJ2-7
cdr3_nt: TGTGCCAGCTCAACATCAGGGGAAACCTACGAGCAGTACTTC
cdr3_aa: CASSTSGETYEQYF

d_call: TRBD2
v_call: TRBV12-3/TRBV12-4
cdr3_length: 16
clone_size: many
j_call: TRBJ2-2
cdr3_nt: TGTGCCAGCAGTTTCGGGCTAGCGGGGAACACCGGGGAGCTGTTTTTT
cdr3_aa: CASSFGLAGNTGELFF

d_call: TRBD2
v_call: TRBV5-4
cdr3_length: 15
clone_size: few
j_call: TRBJ2-5
cdr3_nt: TGTGCCAGCAGCTCTTTAGCGGGGAGCCAAGAGACCCAGTACTTC
cdr3_aa: CASSSLAGSQETQYF

d_call: .
v_call: TRBV15
cdr3_length: 14
clone_size: .
j_call: TRBJ1-1
cdr3_nt: TGTGCCACCAGCAGAGACAGGGAGCGGACTGAAGCTTTCTTT
cdr3_aa: CATSRDRERTEAFF

d_call: .
v_call: TRBV7-3
cdr3_length: 13
clone_size: many
j_call: TRBJ2-5
cdr3_nt: TGTGCCAGCAGCTTTGAAGGGGCCCAGACCCAGTACTTC
cdr3_aa: CASSFEGAQTQYF

d_call: TRBD1
v_call: TRBV12-3/TRBV12-4
cdr3_length: 17
clone_size: few
j_call: TRBJ2-3
cdr3_nt: TGTGCCAGCAGTGCCGGGACAGGGTATCCCGGCACAGATACGCAGTATTTT
cdr3_aa: CASSAGTGYPGTDTQYF

d_call: TRBD2
v_call: TRBV29-1
cdr3_length: 14
clone_size: few
j_call: TRBJ2-7
cdr3_nt: TGCAGCGTAGGAGGGACTAGCGGGAGTTACGAGCAGTACTTC
cdr3_aa: CSVGGTSGSYEQYF

d_call: TRBD2
v_call: TRBV12-5
cdr3_length: 14
clone_size: many
j_call: TRBJ2-1
cdr3_nt: TGTGCTAGTGGTCCGAGGGCGGGAGAGTATGAGCAGTTCTTC
cdr3_aa: CASGPRAGEYEQFF

d_call: .
v_call: TRBV29-1
cdr3_length: 14
clone_size: many
j_call: TRBJ2-7
cdr3_nt: TGCAGCGTACGAGCCCAGGGCGTCTCCTACGAGCAGTACTTC
cdr3_aa: CSVRAQGVSYEQYF

d_call: TRBD1
v_call: TRBV20-1
cdr3_length: 14
clone_size: .
j_call: TRBJ2-5
cdr3_nt: TGCAGTGCTAATCGGGCACAGGGGCAAGAGACCCAGTACTTC
cdr3_aa: CSANRAQGQETQYF

d_call: TRBD1
v_call: TRBV27
cdr3_length: 13
clone_size: few
j_call: TRBJ2-7
cdr3_nt: TGTGCCAGCAGCTTCGGGCAGGGGGATGAGCAGTACTTC
cdr3_aa: CASSFGQGDEQYF

d_call: .
v_call: TRBV20-1
cdr3_length: 15
clone_size: few
j_call: TRBJ2-7
cdr3_nt: TGCAGTGCTAGTACGAGCCTAGAAAGCTCCTACGAGCAGTACTTC
cdr3_aa: CSASTSLESSYEQYF

d_call: .
v_call: TRBV5-4
cdr3_length: 13
clone_size: .
j_call: TRBJ2-1
cdr3_nt: TGTGCCAGCAGCTTGGACAACTACAATGAGCAGTTCTTC
cdr3_aa: CASSLDNYNEQFF

d_call: .
v_call: TRBV5-7
cdr3_length: 12
clone_size: .
j_call: TRBJ2-1
cdr3_nt: TGTGCCAGCAGCTTTATTTACAATGAGCAGTTCTTC
cdr3_aa: CASSFIYNEQFF

d_call: TRBD1
v_call: TRBV7-9
cdr3_length: 16
clone_size: .
j_call: TRBJ1-1
cdr3_nt: TGTGCCAGCAGCGTGAGTCAGGGGGCGTTGAACACTGAAGCTTTCTTT
cdr3_aa: CASSVSQGALNTEAFF

d_call: .
v_call: TRBV25-1
cdr3_length: 14
clone_size: .
j_call: TRBJ1-5
cdr3_nt: TGTGCCAGCAGCCAGGGATGGAGCAATCAGCCCCAGCATTTT
cdr3_aa: CASSQGWSNQPQHF

d_call: .
v_call: TRBV5-4
cdr3_length: 14
clone_size: .
j_call: TRBJ1-6
cdr3_nt: TGTGCCAGCAGCTGGCGGGGGGATAATTCACCCCTCCACTTT
cdr3_aa: CASSWRGDNSPLHF

d_call: TRBD1
v_call: TRBV20-1
cdr3_length: 17
clone_size: many
j_call: TRBJ2-3
cdr3_nt: TGCAGTGCCCCGGACAGGGGCCCCTCTTCTAGCACAGATACGCAGTATTTT
cdr3_aa: CSAPDRGPSSSTDTQYF

d_call: .
v_call: TRBV4-3
cdr3_length: 14
clone_size: .
j_call: TRBJ1-2
cdr3_nt: TGCGCCAGCAGCCAAGATAGTGGATACTATGGCTACACCTTC
cdr3_aa: CASSQDSGYYGYTF

d_call: .
v_call: TRBV2
cdr3_length: 11
clone_size: few
j_call: TRBJ1-2
cdr3_nt: TGTGCCAGCAGTGAAGCGGTGGGCTACACCTTC
cdr3_aa: CASSEAVGYTF

d_call: TRBD1
v_call: TRBV7-9
cdr3_length: 14
clone_size: .
j_call: TRBJ2-7
cdr3_nt: TGTGCCAGCAGCCTACCGGGACAGGACTACGAGCAGTACTTC
cdr3_aa: CASSLPGQDYEQYF

d_call: TRBD1
v_call: TRBV6-5
cdr3_length: 15
clone_size: few
j_call: TRBJ1-4
cdr3_nt: TGTGCCAGCAGTTTCGGACAGGGTGTTAATGAAAAACTGTTTTTT
cdr3_aa: CASSFGQGVNEKLFF

d_call: TRBD1
v_call: TRBV24-1
cdr3_length: 15
clone_size: many
j_call: TRBJ2-5
cdr3_nt: TGTGCCACCAGTGATTTGAAGGGGGCCGGAGAGACCCAGTACTTC
cdr3_aa: CATSDLKGAGETQYF

d_call: .
v_call: TRBV5-1
cdr3_length: 13
clone_size: many
j_call: TRBJ2-5
cdr3_nt: TGCGCCAGCAGCTTGGCTTACCAAGAGACCCAGTACTTC
cdr3_aa: CASSLAYQETQYF

d_call: TRBD2
v_call: TRBV5-1
cdr3_length: 17
clone_size: few
j_call: TRBJ2-3
cdr3_nt: TGCGCCAGCAGCATCTGGACGATAGCGGGAGGTGGAGATACGCAGTATTTT
cdr3_aa: CASSIWTIAGGGDTQYF

d_call: TRBD1
v_call: TRBV6-6
cdr3_length: 15
clone_size: .
j_call: TRBJ1-2
cdr3_nt: TGTGCCAGCAGGCGCCAACCGGGACAGGATTATGGCTACACCTTC
cdr3_aa: CASRRQPGQDYGYTF

d_call: .
v_call: TRBV9
cdr3_length: 15
clone_size: .
j_call: TRBJ2-7
cdr3_nt: TGTGCCAGCAGCGCTGAGGACTTCCCCTCCTACGAGCAGTACTTC
cdr3_aa: CASSAEDFPSYEQYF

d_call: .
v_call: TRBV12-3/TRBV12-4
cdr3_length: 11
clone_size: .
j_call: TRBJ2-1
cdr3_nt: TGTGCCAGCGGGTATTGGAGTGAGCAGTTCTTC
cdr3_aa: CASGYWSEQFF

d_call: TRBD2
v_call: TRBV29-1
cdr3_length: 12
clone_size: many
j_call: TRBJ2-1
cdr3_nt: TGCAGCGTTGTTTTAGCGGGAGATGAGCAGTTCTTC
cdr3_aa: CSVVLAGDEQFF

d_call: .
v_call: TRBV10-2
cdr3_length: 13
clone_size: .
j_call: TRBJ2-1
cdr3_nt: TGCGCCAGCAGGGCCCGGGGCGGGAATGAGCAGTTCTTC
cdr3_aa: CASRARGGNEQFF

d_call: .
v_call: TRBV18
cdr3_length: 14
clone_size: many
j_call: TRBJ1-2
cdr3_nt: TGTGCCAGCTCACCGGGACCCCTAAACTATGGCTACACCTTC
cdr3_aa: CASSPGPLNYGYTF

d_call: TRBD2
v_call: TRBV6-5
cdr3_length: 14
clone_size: .
j_call: TRBJ2-1
cdr3_nt: TGTGCCAGCAGTTACTGGGGGACTAGCGAGAAGCAGTTCTTC
cdr3_aa: CASSYWGTSEKQFF

d_call: .
v_call: TRBV6-6
cdr3_length: 13
clone_size: .
j_call: TRBJ1-1
cdr3_nt: TGTGCCAGCAGTTACGCGGGGAACACTGAAGCTTTCTTT
cdr3_aa: CASSYAGNTEAFF

d_call: .
v_call: TRBV3-1
cdr3_length: 13
clone_size: many
j_call: TRBJ1-2
cdr3_nt: TGTGCCAGCAGCCAAGAGGCGGTCTATGGCTACACCTTC
cdr3_aa: CASSQEAVYGYTF

d_call: .
v_call: TRBV30
cdr3_length: 16
clone_size: few
j_call: TRBJ1-1
cdr3_nt: TGTGCCTGGACCGACCCCCGGGAATACGGTGGGGCTGAAGCTTTCTTT
cdr3_aa: CAWTDPREYGGAEAFF

d_call: .
v_call: TRBV21-1
cdr3_length: 20
clone_size: many
j_call: TRBJ2-1
cdr3_nt: TGTGCCAGCAGCAAAGATACCGCTGGTGAAGCGGGAGGGTCCTACAATGAGCAGTTCTTC
cdr3_aa: CASSKDTAGEAGGSYNEQFF